The T cell receptor beta chain described here comes from a study of cytomegalovirus exposure and HLA in healthy donors. General study results and limits: Most TCR sequences were uncommon, yet certain public TCRs appeared in many donors. A later analysis reportedly identified an Asian-associated ancestry cluster as carrying fewer N-insertions than the approximately 620-donor mean.

This clone was found a few times. Its antigen is currently unknown. Primers for the PCR totalled 60 Vbeta and 13 Jbeta. TCRdb's table, derived via immunoSEQ multiplex PCR, lists solely in-frame clones and lacks some. The sample shows about 78,000 clones, around 70% of them seen only once. This clonotype was sampled from a woman aged 40 to 50 in good health and CMV-seropositive. Sequenced sample: PBMCs.

This CDR3 is CASSIPQGTETQYF. As DNA, the CDR3 is TGTGCCAGCAGTATACCACAGGGGACAGAGACCCAGTACTTC. This rearrangement joins TRBV28 to TRBJ2-5, with 7 bases aligning to TRBD1. The CDR3 runs to 14 residues. The germline gives CDR1 MDHEN, CDR2 SYDVKM. With V trimmed by 5 bases and J by 4 bases, 7 bases remained unmatched.